The 9 T cell receptor beta chains reported below all come from one sample, sequenced in a study of T cell clonality in common variable immunodeficiency. The protocol was immunoSEQ multiplex PCR, while the TCRdb copy is restricted to in-frame clones and leaves out a portion. The repertoire consists of around 52,000 clones, none detected only once. Sequencing was performed on peripheral blood mononuclear cells. These receptors were collected from a person aged 18-70 years in good health.

This clone was seen many times. The CDR3 end falls 3 residues outside the read, so it is completed with the germline J gene. The chain has TRBV5-4 and TRBJ2-3; no reliable D call. The germline gives CDR1 SGHNT, CDR2 YYREEE (reference sequence). Trimming shortened V by 0 bases and J by 0 bases, and 11 bases separated the two germline ends. The CDR3 has 16 amino acids. Partial CDR3 DNA: TGTGCCAGCAGCTTGGCCGGTAGCACTAGCACAGATACG. Amino acid sequence: CASSLAGSTSTDT. The entire CDR3 reads CASSLAGSTSTDTQYF. Complete variable domain (other parts from reference TRBV5-4 and TRBJ2-3): ETGVTQSPTHLIKTRGQQVTLRCSSQSGHNTVSWYQQALGQGPQFIFQYYREEENGRGNFPPRFSGLQFPNYSSELNVNALELDDSALYLCASSLAGSTSTDTQYFGPGTRLTVL.

This clone occurred many times. The CDR3 end lies 3 residues beyond the end of the read and is filled in from the germline J gene. This chain uses TRBV19 with TRBJ2-7; the match to TRBD1 covers 8 bases. There are 15 residues in the CDR3. V was clipped by 6 bases and J by 4 bases; unmatched bases: 11. Looked up from germline, CDR1 is LNHDA and CDR2 is SQIVND (reference sequence). The CDR3 here is CASSPGGESLYEQYF. The covered CDR3 bases are TGTGCCAGTAGCCCAGGGGGCGAGTCTCTATACGAG.

This clone was detected many times. The read gets to within 3 residues of the CDR3 end, and the germline J gene fills in the rest. The genes are TRBV6-8 and TRBJ1-1, with 7 bases lining up with TRBD1. The germline gives CDR1 MNHGY, CDR2 SAAAGT. The CDR3 runs 11 residues. CDR3 DNA (partial): TGTGCCAGCAGACCCCGACAGGGA. Protein: CASRPRQG. The entire CDR3 is CASRPRQGAFF.

This clone was recorded at least ten times. The read stops 3 residues short of the end of the CDR3; the missing end is completed from the germline J gene. J is TRBJ2-6 and V is TRBV19, with D perhaps matching TRBD1 (5 bases). Deletions cut 6 bases from V and 3 bases from J, with 9 bases between. This CDR3 region has 14 residues. CDR1 is LNHDA and CDR2 is SQIVND in the germline V gene (reference sequence). The sequenced part of the CDR3 DNA is TGTGCCAGTAGCCCAGGGTTTGGGGCCAACGTC. Translation: CASSPGFGANV. From start to end, the CDR3 is CASSPGFGANVLTF.

This clone was detected ten times or more. Coverage ceases 3 residues before the CDR3 finishes, and the germline J gene fills in the end. The chain combines TRBV5-6 with TRBJ2-1, with D perhaps TRBD1 (5 bases). This CDR3 contains 13 residues. CDR1 is SGHDT, CDR2 YYEEEE, per germline. With 3 bases removed from V and 5 bases from J, the gap between germline ends came to 9 bases. The CDR3 DNA, read in part, is TGTGCCAGCAGCTGGGGCGGAAACAATGAG. This codes for CASSWGGNNE. The whole CDR3 sequence reads CASSWGGNNEQFF.

This clone was detected ten times or more. The CDR3 end is not reached by the read, which stops 3 residues before it; the germline J gene fills it in. V usage is TRBV4-1 and J usage is TRBJ1-1; maybe TRBD1 (5 bases). The CDR3 runs to 15 residues. Germline loops: CDR1 MGHRA, CDR2 YSYEKL. V was pared by 0 bases and J by 2 bases, with 10 bases between. Here the CDR3 reads CASSQDGGYNTEAFF. The part of the CDR3 DNA that was read is TGCGCCAGCAGCCAAGATGGGGGGTACAACACTGAA.

The table lists this clone with many counts. Read coverage stops 3 residues before the CDR3 terminus; the germline J gene supplies the remainder. The chain combines TRBV18 with TRBJ1-1; weak D call: TRBD1 (6 bases). V was clipped by 5 bases and J by 2 bases, with 9 bases between them. This CDR3 spans 13 amino acids. The germline CDR1 and CDR2 sequences are KGHSH and LQKENI. The part of the CDR3 DNA that was read is TGTGCCAGCTCAGCGACAGGTAACACTGAA. This codes for CASSATGNTE. In full, the CDR3 is CASSATGNTEAFF. The full variable domain, completed using reference TRBV18 and TRBJ1-1, is NAGVMQNPRHLVRRRGQEARLRCSPMKGHSHVYWYRQLPEEGLKFMVYLQKENIIDESGMPKERFSAEFPKEGPSILRIQQVVRGDSAAYFCASSATGNTEAFFGQGTRLTVV.

In its sample, this clone was seen many times. The read ends 3 residues before the CDR3 terminus; that terminus is restored from the germline J gene. The chain has TRBV28 and TRBJ2-3; 8 nucleotides match TRBD2. The CDR3 covers 14 residues. V was pared by 6 bases and J by 5 bases, with 7 bases of the junction left unmatched. The germline V gene encodes CDR1 MDHEN and CDR2 SYDVKM. Partial CDR3 DNA: TGTGCCAGCAGGGAAGGACTAGCCGAAGATACG. Protein: CASREGLAEDT. The full CDR3 protein is CASREGLAEDTQYF.

This clone came up many times. The missing CDR3 end, 3 residues past where the read stops, is filled in from the germline J gene. The rearrangement joins TRBV7-2 to TRBJ1-4; 9 bases align to TRBD1. V dropped 5 bases and J dropped 7; count of bases not matched to a gene: 8. Germline assignment: CDR1 SGHTA and CDR2 FQGNSA. This CDR3 has 15 amino acids. The CDR3 is CASSPQTGGGEKLFF. The CDR3 DNA, read in part, is TGTGCCAGCAGCCCTCAGACAGGGGGGGGTGAAAAA.